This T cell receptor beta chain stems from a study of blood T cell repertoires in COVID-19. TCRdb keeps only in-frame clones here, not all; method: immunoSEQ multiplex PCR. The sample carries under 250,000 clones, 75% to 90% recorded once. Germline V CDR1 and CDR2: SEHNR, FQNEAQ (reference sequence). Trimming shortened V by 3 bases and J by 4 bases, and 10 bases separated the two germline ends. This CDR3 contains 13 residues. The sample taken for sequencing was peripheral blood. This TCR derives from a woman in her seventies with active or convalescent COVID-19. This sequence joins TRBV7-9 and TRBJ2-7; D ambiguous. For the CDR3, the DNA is TGTGCCAGCAGCTTGTCAGGAAGGTACGAGCAGTACTTC. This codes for CASSLSGRYEQYF. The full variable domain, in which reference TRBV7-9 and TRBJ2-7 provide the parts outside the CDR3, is DTGVSQNPRHKITKRGQNVTFRCDPISEHNRLYWYRQTLGQGPEFLTYFQNEAQLEKSRLLSDRFSAERPKGSFSTLEIQRTEQGDSAMYLCASSLSGRYEQYFGPGTRLTVT.